This TCR beta chain is from a study of cytomegalovirus exposure and HLA in healthy donors (dated by TCRdb to about 2017). For the study in its entirety: An earlier analysis of approximately 590 of the donors reported roughly 270 Gb of sequence data and some 120 million unique TCR beta sequences from about 200 million T cells. Roughly 310 gigabases of sequencing data and tens of millions of unique TCR sequences were included in an early release covering 500 to 750 HLA-typed donors. Among the roughly 400 genotyped donors, around 81% belonged to the genetic ancestry cluster associated with self-reported Caucasian donors. The aim of the study was to test whether cataloging public T cell receptors could identify signatures of past pathogen exposure. The study used immunosequencing to profile the T cell repertoires of 600 to 850 subjects and linked those repertoires to cytomegalovirus serostatus. In addition to the first cohort of 666 subjects, a separate validation cohort of approximately 120 different subjects was used. To predict cytomegalovirus infection status, the study combined high-throughput TCR immunosequencing, statistical association of individual TCRs with disease status, and machine learning. In a later analysis, previously published TCR beta repertoires from hundreds of donors were re-analyzed and high-resolution HLA genotyping was added so that TCR occurrence patterns could be studied. Rather than drawing on any new phenotypic data, the later analysis identified candidate immune exposures from TCR beta sequences and the way those sequences occurred across donors. An earlier analysis of 587 of the donors used high-throughput TCR beta sequencing to judge whether each TCR beta V gene segment behaved as functional or pseudogenic. Alongside the repertoire data, information on donor age, sex, ethnicity and CMV serostatus was compiled. Genome-wide SNP genotypes for about 60% of the roughly 700 donors were used in a later genetic analysis, which treated that subset as a discovery cohort. All discovery cohort repertoires had been generated on a single sequencing platform. HLA typing included class I and class II loci at four-digit resolution. The number of typed donors differed by locus: roughly 620-640 for A, B, C, DRB1 and DQB1; 500 to 550 for DQA1; 606 for DPA1; and about 470 for DPB1. Several DR-DQ haplotypes were treated as single units for association and clustering because of strong linkage in the cohort. Among about 400 genotyped donors of the cohort, an average of approximately 240,000 unique TCR beta nucleotide sequences was sequenced per donor, of which about 19% were non-productive. The paper as a whole reports these results and caveats: In a later genetic analysis, fewer N-insertions in productive TCRs were reported among donors in an Asian-associated ancestry cluster than the roughly 700-donor mean. The classifier was reported to diagnose cytomegalovirus status with high specificity and sensitivity in both the original cohort and the validation cohort. In vitro tests confirmed that a few of the cytomegalovirus-associated TCR beta chains recognize cytomegalovirus antigens. Presence/absence analyses assumed roughly uniform sequencing depth across donors, an assumption that may not hold. Because HLA typing was missing for some donors at each locus, association tests included only the typed subset. A group of highly shared sequence variants was considered likely to be a technical artifact of the sequencing pipeline. Specific HLA alleles were associated with 15,000 to 20,000 TCR beta sequences at a false discovery rate of 0.05 in a later analysis. The study gave a list of 150 to 200 TCR beta chains associated with cytomegalovirus. According to the authors, the approach could potentially be generalized to other disease states and immunological phenotypes. The cohort was sequenced for TCR beta chains only, and without alpha or paired-chain data the features that could be detected were limited. In an earlier analysis of over 550 of the donors, most TCR beta V segments were observed in productive rearrangements about 90% or about 30% of the time, broadly matching IMGT annotations. Across donors, most TCR sequences were observed very rarely, whereas some public TCRs were present in many individuals. According to a later analysis, TCR association rates differed among HLA loci, with DRB1 alleles showing the most associated TCRs and HLA-C alleles showing the fewest. Immune exposure information for the cohort was limited to CMV serostatus. The 87-base-pair reads could not distinguish some IMGT-functional V segments, including TRBV6-2 and TRBV6-3, so those segments were excluded. About 17 rarely observed V segments, including chromosome 9 orphons, were excluded from the earlier analysis of approximately 600 of the donors because counts were too low. In a later analysis, most CMV-associated TCR beta chains were found to appear HLA-restricted, with HLA associations seemingly driven largely by CMV exposure. Several of the top co-occurrence clusters appeared to be linked to parvovirus B19, influenza, CMV and Epstein-Barr virus, according to a later analysis. A further reported finding was that TCR beta sequences accurately predicted the HLA-A and HLA-B alleles for most subjects in the first cohort. A later genetic analysis associated a missense DCLRE1C variant with V-gene and J-gene trimming of TCR beta chains, and an independent cohort replicated the association. Correlated functional status among segregating V segments might be attributable to linkage disequilibrium, but an unknown experimental factor could not be ruled out. A later analysis found that HLA-associated TCR beta chains were more clonally expanded and had lower generation probabilities than equally common non-associated chains. When HLA alleles, especially DR and DQ, strongly co-occurred, attributing TCR associations to individual alleles was difficult.

In this sample, this clone turned up a few times. Its antigen is unknown. Base qualities are not recorded, but no much larger clone differs from it by a single base. Receptor amplification or capture employed the immunoSEQ multiplex PCR assay. For the multiplex PCR, a mixture combining 60 forward primers for TCR Vbeta segments and 13 reverse primers for TCR Jbeta segments was used. The CDR3 region of rearranged TCR beta genes was amplified from genomic DNA with a multiplex PCR assay. The Illumina HiSeq System was used to sequence the amplified TCR beta libraries as 87-base-pair reads. As for the authors' bioinformatics: In a later analysis, approximately 74 million unique TCR beta chains were counted across the 650 to 750 repertoires, and around 10 million of these chains were shared by at least two donors. A nearest-neighbor algorithm error-corrected the raw reads and collapsed the reads into unique sequences, merging closely related sequences to remove PCR and sequencing errors. Alignment of CDR3 sequences to IMGT reference sequences was used to assign V, D and J gene segments. Each retained sequence needed at least a six-nucleotide match to both a V gene segment and a J gene segment. A rearrangement counted as productive if the CDR3 had no stop codons and remained in frame with V and J, and every other rearrangement counted as non-productive. Following IMGT convention, CDR3 was defined as the stretch from the second conserved V-encoded cysteine up to the conserved J-encoded phenylalanine. The earlier analysis of some 580 of the donors excluded any sequence lacking an unambiguous match to a single V gene segment. An earlier analysis of several hundred of the donors called V segments functional above 56.7% productive rearrangements and segregating when the between-donor standard deviation exceeded 5%. A statistical classification framework was built for diagnosing cytomegalovirus status from the catalog of TCR beta chain sequences. V and J gene assignment, in a later analysis, came from comparing TCR nucleotide sequences with IMGT/GENE-DB human TR gene sequences. The TCRdist pipeline was used in a later analysis to assign CDR3 sequences and most-parsimonious VDJ recombination scenarios. In a later analysis, every TCR beta chain was defined by the combination of its CDR3 amino acid sequence and its V-gene family, and reads without a unique V-gene family were dropped. A later analysis removed 592 highly shared, low-generation-probability nucleotide sequences to deal with suspected cross-contamination and a sequencing artifact. A later analysis calculated a clonal expansion index for each public chain from normalized within-repertoire ranks of inferred template counts. In a later analysis, generation probabilities were computed with a VDJ recombination model fitted to out-of-frame rearrangements, and the resulting probabilities were checked against IGoR. A later analysis scored TCR-TCR, TCR-HLA and TCR-CMV co-occurrence with hypergeometric tests, applying a repertoire-size bias correction to TCR pairs. To estimate false discovery rates, a later analysis permuted the HLA or CMV assignments 20 times. In a later analysis, co-occurring TCRs were grouped with DBSCAN, and TCRdist sequence similarity was added when clustering was performed within HLA-allele-positive subsets. Co-occurrence clustering excluded repertoires with fewer than 30,000 or more than 120,000 public chains, plus five with anomalous nucleotide sharing. The table comes from immuneACCESS by way of TCRdb, which keeps in-frame sequences with V and J called. Part of the clones is missing from these tables; in studies checked, under half for an unresolved V gene and the rest for unknown reasons. The DNA was the basis for D and trimming; V, J and clone size are from that table. The sample table contains under 200,000 clones; only one count was recorded for roughly 80% of them. In total, the top ten clones hold around 2.5% of the sample.

The cohort comprised more than 550 healthy bone marrow donors. Cohort members were all nominally healthy when sampled, although unrecorded immune exposures were likely present. The donor tested CMV seronegative and was one of the 352 seronegative cohort members. A peripheral blood sample was collected from each donor, and TCR beta sequencing was performed on peripheral blood mononuclear cells. Genomic DNA was extracted from the blood cell samples with the Qiagen DNeasy Blood Extraction Kit. From its cysteine to its phenylalanine, the CDR3 spans 18 amino acids. Only the CDR3 DNA stays, 54 bases, in frame from base 1. For CDR1 and CDR2, the germline V gene lists SGHTA and FQGTGA. Between the V and J ends, shortened by 4 bases and 1 base respectively, the junction contains 22 bases.

Material: PBMCs. This chain is built from TRBV7-3 and TRBJ1-1, with a weak D call of TRBD1 (5 bases match). The receptor comes from a female donor in good health and CMV-seronegative. The DNA sequence follows: TGTGCCAGCAGCTCAGTTAGCGGGGCGTATATGAAGAACACTGAAGCTTTCTTT. Its translation is CASSSVSGAYMKNTEAFF.